What follows are 32 T cell receptor beta chains derived from one specimen sequenced in a study of regulatory and conventional T cells in breast cancer (dated by TCRdb to between 2014 and 2017). The library was made by PCR. The data were produced on a 454 GS FLX Titanium. Starting from the raw public reads, TCRdb applied fastp trimming at Q25, assembled clones with MiXCR and retained in-frame beta chains. Records with the same CDR3 protein are collapsed into one entry carrying the most frequent genes and DNA. Here the sample has over a thousand distinct CDR3 sequences; more than 65% occur a single time. The ten largest clones take up 4.5% to 5.5% of the sample. The sample was regulatory T cells from blood. These receptor sequences come from a female donor in good health.

This clonotype was detected only a few times. This CDR3 is CASRRQERTEAFF. CDR3 nucleotides: TGTGCCAGCAGAAGACAGGAGCGGACTGAAGCTTTCTTT. The rearrangement links TRBV6-1 to TRBJ1-1; the D gene is possibly TRBD1 (6 bases). CDR1 MNHNS and CDR2 SASEGT come from the germline V gene. With 6 bases removed from V and 5 bases from J, the gap between germline ends came to 13 bases. CDR3 length: 13 amino acids.

CDR3 DNA sequence: TGCGCCAGCAGCCGCCCGGGACAGGGAAGAGAGACCCAGTACTTC. It encodes CASSRPGQGRETQYF. The V gene is TRBV4-1, the J gene TRBJ2-5; 9 nucleotides match TRBD1. The CDR3 is 15 amino acids. The germline V gene encodes CDR1 MGHRA and CDR2 YSYEKL. J gave up 4 bases and V 4 bases, and 7 bases lay outside the gene matches.

The chain joins TRBV7-9 to TRBJ1-1, with unresolved D. V lost 1 base and J lost 0, with 6 bases in between. This CDR3 spans 14 amino acids. Germline CDR1 and CDR2: SEHNR and FQNEAQ (reference sequence). Written as DNA, the CDR3 is TGTGCCAGCAGCTTAGGAGGGTTGAACACTGAAGCTTTCTTT. Translated, it gives CASSLGGLNTEAFF.

The chain joins TRBV18 to TRBJ2-7; D is unclear. The V end was cut by 4 bases, the J end by 3 bases, with 10 bases between. Germline lookup yields CDR1 KGHSH and CDR2 LQKENI. The CDR3 consists of 13 residues. The CDR3 here is CASSLPGYYEQYF. As DNA, the CDR3 is TGTGCCAGCTCACTTCCAGGATACTACGAGCAGTACTTC.

V gene TRBV7-8 combines with J gene TRBJ2-7, with 7 bases matching TRBD1. CDR3 length equals 16 residues. V shed 0 bases, J shed 5 bases, and the junction held 10 bases outside the gene matches. Germline V gives CDR1 SGHVS, CDR2 FQNEAQ. The CDR3 spells CASSLARASRGNEQYF. CDR3 sequence (DNA): TGTGCCAGCAGCTTAGCGAGGGCTAGCAGGGGGAACGAGCAGTACTTC.

This clonotype was counted a few times. The chain has TRBV4-2 and TRBJ2-7; no clear D. The CDR3 extends over 13 amino acids. Between the trimmed V and J ends, which lost 1 base and 6 bases, there was a span of 10 bases. CDR1 and CDR2 (germline): LGHNA, YNFKEQ. CDR3 DNA sequence: TGTGCCAGCAGCCAAGGAAAAGCTATCGAGCAGTACTTC. Translating gives CASSQGKAIEQYF.

This chain joins TRBV6-2 or TRBV6-3 and TRBJ2-1; unclear D gene. Germline lookup yields CDR1 MNHEY and CDR2 SVGEGT. Trimming took off 4 bases at V and 5 bases at J, with 3 bases between the two ends. The CDR3 runs to 11 residues. CDR3 DNA: TGTGCCAGCAGTTTCAACAATGAGCAGTTCTTC. As protein: CASSFNNEQFF.

To note about this clonotype: One end of the junction varies from germline; a read error may be responsible. The J gene is TRBJ2-2, the V gene TRBV2; D perhaps matches TRBD1 (6 bases). The CDR3 has 15 residues. The germline gives CDR1 SNHLY, CDR2 FYNNEI. CDR3 residues: CASCPNGQITEELFF. Written as DNA, the CDR3 is TGTGCCAGCTGCCCTAACGGACAGATCACCGAGGAGCTGTTTTTT.

In this sample, this clonotype turned up a few times. The chain joins TRBV7-3 to TRBJ1-6, with D uncertain. V was clipped by 3 bases and J by 9 bases, with 9 bases between them. The CDR3 is 13 residues long. CDR1 and CDR2 from the germline V gene are SGHTA and FQGTGA. CDR3 residues: CASSFDSGSPLHF. The CDR3 nucleotides are TGTGCCAGCAGCTTTGATTCGGGTTCACCCCTCCACTTT.

The chain employs TRBV5-6 and TRBJ1-1, with D possibly TRBD1 on 6 matching bases. The CDR3 extends over 14 amino acids. V was cut by 2 bases and J by 6 bases, with 14 bases left in between. Germline V gene data show CDR1 as SGHDT and CDR2 as YYEEEE. This chain's CDR3 is CASSFYQGSPEAFF. In DNA, the CDR3 is TGTGCCAGCAGCTTTTACCAGGGGTCCCCTGAAGCTTTCTTT.

The CDR3 here is CSAGRYEQYF. In nucleotides, the CDR3 is TGCAGTGCTGGGAGGTACGAGCAGTACTTC. The chain recombines TRBV20-1 with TRBJ2-7, with D possibly being TRBD2 (6 bases). Germline V gene sequence: CDR1 DFQATT, CDR2 SNEGSKA (reference sequence). The CDR3 covers 10 residues. V lost 5 bases to trimming and J lost 4 bases, with 6 bases between them.

The chain employs TRBV15 and TRBJ1-5; possible D gene TRBD1, 5 bases. V was shortened by 0 bases and J by 2 bases, with 17 bases between the two germline ends. Germline V gene data show CDR1 as LNHNV and CDR2 as YYDKDF (reference sequence). The CDR3 consists of 18 residues. DNA of the CDR3: TGTGCCACCAGCAGAGATTGGGCAGGGCATTATCGCAATCAGCCCCAGCATTTT. It translates to CATSRDWAGHYRNQPQHF.

V usage is TRBV27 and J usage is TRBJ2-1; D tentatively fits TRBD1 or TRBD2 (6 bases each). Between the trimmed V and J ends, which lost 5 bases and 8 bases, there was a span of 16 bases. This CDR3 comprises 14 residues. Germline CDR1 is MNHEY and CDR2 is SMNVEV (reference sequence). CDR3: CASSPRGRADEQFF. The CDR3, as DNA: TGTGCCAGCAGTCCCCGGGGGCGGGCCGATGAGCAGTTCTTC.

The genes are TRBV4-1 and TRBJ1-5; tentative D call: TRBD1 (5 bases). V lost 1 base and J 9 bases, leaving 25 bases between the germline ends. The CDR3 is 18 residues long. CDR1 MGHRA and CDR2 YSYEKL come from the germline V gene. CDR3 DNA: TGCGCCAGCAGCCAAGTTAGTTTGCCAGGGAGGTCCCCTGGGCCCCAGCATTTT. Translating gives CASSQVSLPGRSPGPQHF.

The CDR3: CASSSWTGLTYEQYF. Written as DNA, the CDR3 is TGTGCCAGCAGCTCCTGGACAGGGTTGACCTACGAGCAGTACTTC. V usage is TRBV7-2 and J usage is TRBJ2-7, with 8 bases lining up with TRBD1. J gave up 2 bases and V 4 bases, and 7 bases lay outside the gene matches. Germline-derived CDR1 and CDR2 are SGHTA and FQGNSA. CDR3 length: 15 residues.

The V call is TRBV4-3, the J call TRBJ2-7, with D possibly TRBD2 on 5 matching bases. CDR1 is LGHNA and CDR2 is YSLEER in the germline V gene. Trimming stripped 0 bases from V and 7 bases from J, with 13 bases between. This CDR3 spans 14 amino acids. CDR3 sequence reads: CASSQDLATGEQYF. The CDR3 coding sequence is TGCGCCAGCAGCCAAGATTTAGCTACGGGAGAGCAGTACTTC.

The rearrangement joins TRBV6-1 to TRBJ2-7, with D unclear. The CDR3 loop spans 14 amino acids. V was trimmed by 2 bases and J by 3 bases, leaving 11 bases between them. CDR1 and CDR2 from the germline V gene are MNHNS and SASEGT. The CDR3 DNA reads as TGTGCCAGCAGTGAATTGGGGTGGGACTACGAGCAGTACTTC. Translated: CASSELGWDYEQYF.

This sequence joins TRBV19 and TRBJ1-3; no firm D call. The CDR3 extends over 17 amino acids. From germline, CDR1 is LNHDA and CDR2 SQIVND (reference sequence). Trimming left V 5 bases short and J 0 bases short, with 17 bases between. CDR3 sequence reads: CASSLAEASASGNTIYF. Here the CDR3 DNA reads TGTGCCAGTAGTCTCGCCGAGGCCAGTGCCTCTGGAAACACCATATATTTT.

This chain joins TRBV29-1 and TRBJ2-7, with 7 bases matching TRBD2. CDR3 length: 13 residues. The trim removed 5 bases at V and 3 bases at J, leaving 7 bases unmatched. Germline V CDR1 and CDR2: SQVTM, ANQGSEA. The CDR3 spells CSVWEGGGYEQYF. CDR3 DNA sequence: TGCAGCGTTTGGGAGGGTGGAGGCTACGAGCAGTACTTC.

V and J are TRBV6-1 and TRBJ1-1, with a weak D call TRBD1 (5 bases). The CDR3 totals 15 residues. Germline loops: CDR1 MNHNS, CDR2 SASEGT. V lost 6 bases, J lost 1 base, and 15 bases lay in between. CDR3 DNA sequence: TGTGCCAGCAGATCTTCCAGGGTTTGGAACACTGAAGCTTTCTTT. Its protein product is CASRSSRVWNTEAFF.

The CDR3 loop is CASSLEPWYGYTF. CDR3 coding DNA: TGTGCCAGCAGTTTAGAACCCTGGTACGGCTACACCTTC. The genes are TRBV12-3 or TRBV12-4 and TRBJ1-2; D is undetermined. Trimming shortened V by 1 base and J by 8 bases, and 11 bases separated the two germline ends. The CDR3 sequence is 13 residues long.

V gene TRBV12-3 or TRBV12-4 combines with J gene TRBJ1-6; possible D gene TRBD1, 5 bases. The CDR3 has 17 amino acids. The V gene lost 0 bases and the J gene lost 9 bases, with 18 bases spanning the gap. CDR3 in DNA: TGTGCCAGCAGTTTAGCGCTAGGGACCGCGGTTAGTTCACCCCTCCACTTT. Encoded protein: CASSLALGTAVSSPLHF.

The chain combines TRBV10-3 with TRBJ1-6; 8 bases fit TRBD1. The CDR3 has 13 residues. V was clipped by 9 bases and J by 7 bases; unmatched bases: 5. CDR1 is ENHRY and CDR2 is SYGVKD in the germline V gene. The CDR3 protein is CAMGTGANSPLHF. In DNA, the CDR3 is TGTGCCATGGGGACAGGAGCAAATTCACCCCTCCACTTT.

This clonotype was counted a few times. The CDR3 coding sequence is TGTGCCAGCAGTTCCGGAGGGGGCCCCTATGGCTACACCTTC. Encoded protein: CASSSGGGPYGYTF. The chain is built from TRBV27 and TRBJ1-2; TRBD1 matches 7 bases. CDR1 and CDR2 (germline): MNHEY, SMNVEV (reference sequence). CDR3 length: 14 residues. V lost 4 bases to trimming and J lost 4 bases; unmatched junction nucleotides: 6.

V is TRBV7-2 and J is TRBJ1-2, with D possibly being TRBD1 (6 bases). Germline V lookup: CDR1 SGHTA, CDR2 FQGNSA. Between the trimmed V and J ends, which lost 2 bases and 4 bases, there was a span of 11 bases. The CDR3 is made up of 14 amino acids. The CDR3 bases are TGTGCCAGCAGCTTATCGGGGGCAAGCTATGGCTACACCTTC. This gives the protein CASSLSGASYGYTF.

The chain recombines TRBV7-9 with TRBJ1-2; D is unclear. CDR1 SEHNR and CDR2 FQNEAQ come from the germline V gene (reference sequence). The V and J ends lost 6 bases and 6 bases respectively, with 11 bases between them. The CDR3 sequence is 12 residues long. Written as DNA, the CDR3 is TGTGCCAGCAGTCGGTGGCAGGATGGCTACACCTTC. Protein: CASSRWQDGYTF.

This clonotype showed up just a few times. The chain employs TRBV12-3 or TRBV12-4 and TRBJ1-1; weak D call: TRBD1 (5 bases). V was shortened by 3 bases and J by 0 bases, with 8 bases between the two germline ends. The length of the CDR3 is 14 residues. CDR3 loop: CASSFGGLNTEAFF. The CDR3 region has the DNA TGTGCCAGCAGTTTCGGGGGTCTGAACACTGAAGCTTTCTTT.

The chain carries TRBV11-1 and TRBJ2-1; perhaps TRBD1 as D (6 bases). V lost 5 bases to trimming and J lost 5 bases, with 16 bases between them. Per the germline V gene, CDR1 is SGHAT and CDR2 is FQDESV (reference sequence). The CDR3 runs 15 residues. CDR3 amino acids: CASSTSGVVHNEQFF. The CDR3 region has the DNA TGTGCCAGCAGCACCTCAGGGGTTGTCCACAATGAGCAGTTCTTC. Variable domain in full (rest from reference TRBV11-1 and TRBJ2-1): EAEVAQSPRYKITEKSQAVAFWCDPISGHATLYWYRQILGQGPELLVQFQDESVVDDSQLPKDRFSAERLKGVDSTLKIQPAELGDSAMYLCASSTSGVVHNEQFFGPGTRLTVL.

The chain couples TRBV28 to TRBJ2-5; 7 bases are shared with TRBD2. Germline trimming cut 6 bases from V and 5 bases from J; bases unmatched to any gene: 3. The germline V gene encodes CDR1 MDHEN and CDR2 SYDVKM. The CDR3 spans 12 residues. The DNA of the CDR3 is TGTGCCAGCAGCTGGGAGGGGGAGACCCAGTACTTC. Its translation: CASSWEGETQYF.

The CDR3 loop reads CSVTKLGEQFF. For the CDR3, the DNA is TGCAGCGTGACTAAACTGGGTGAGCAGTTCTTC. The gene calls are TRBV29-1 and TRBJ2-1; the D gene is possibly TRBD2 (5 bases). Germline V gene data show CDR1 as SQVTM and CDR2 as ANQGSEA. Trimming took off 6 bases at V and 9 bases at J, with 12 bases between the two ends. The CDR3 consists of 11 residues.

This clonotype was detected a few times. This sequence joins TRBV6-1 and TRBJ2-5; D gene unclear. Germline V gene sequence: CDR1 MNHNS, CDR2 SASEGT. The CDR3 covers 13 residues. The V end was cut by 6 bases, the J end by 5 bases, with 13 bases between. In DNA form, the CDR3 reads TGTGCCAGCAGGCCGGTTCGGTCGGAGACCCAGTACTTC. It codes for CASRPVRSETQYF.

J is TRBJ1-2 and V is TRBV12-3 or TRBV12-4; perhaps TRBD1 as D (6 bases). Trimming stripped 1 base from V and 8 bases from J, with 14 bases between. CDR3 length equals 14 residues. CDR3 loop: CASSLVALGGGYTF. The CDR3 bases are TGTGCCAGCAGTTTAGTGGCCCTCGGGGGCGGCTACACCTTC.